The entry below describes one T cell receptor (beta chain). V trimming: 0 bases; J trimming: 4 bases; junction bases outside the gene matches: 6. Germline CDR1 SGHRS, CDR2 YFSETQ. The CDR3 extends over 15 amino acids. A single record per CDR3 protein comes from TCRdb applying MiXCR to the RT-PCR reads. Among fewer than 800,000 distinct CDR3 sequences listed, 11% to 15% were seen once. The clonotype was recovered from a female donor in good health, serving as a healthy control. Sequencing was carried out using memory CD4+ T cells from blood. This chain connects TRBV5-1 to TRBJ2-7; 8 bases are a match to TRBD1. This CDR3 reads CASSLEGQVGYEQYF. The CDR3 DNA follows: TGCGCCAGCAGCTTGGAGGGACAGGTTGGATACGAGCAGTACTTC.